The present TCR beta chain was sequenced within a study of long-term antiretroviral therapy in people with HIV. Version v3.0 of the immunoSEQ assay was performed at survey level. The repertoire was sequenced with immunoSEQ multiplex PCR; TCRdb's copy has only in-frame clones and lacks some. The table records 20,000 to 25,000 clones, less than 80% of them present only once. Germline V gene lookup returns CDR1 SGHTA and CDR2 FQGNSA. This CDR3 region has 12 residues. Trimming stripped 4 bases from V and 5 bases from J, with 8 bases between. The source is a woman aged 35 to 49 with HIV. V usage is TRBV7-2 and J usage is TRBJ2-5; D gene ambiguous. The specimen comprised unsorted PBMCs, sampled 1.1 years before starting antiretroviral therapy. The CDR3, as DNA: TGTGCCAGCAGCTGGGCCGGGGAGACCCAGTACTTC. This codes for CASSWAGETQYF.